Listed below are T cell receptor beta chains from one sample, sequenced in a study of cytomegalovirus exposure and HLA in healthy donors. Only in-frame clones appear in the TCRdb table, and some are missing; sequencing was by immunoSEQ multiplex PCR. Found here are roughly 130,000 clones, roughly 79% of them singletons; the top ten hold approximately 2.8%. What was sequenced was PBMCs. These receptors originate from a boy between 2 and 15 years old in good health and CMV-seronegative. The CDR3 runs from the conserved cysteine through the conserved F or W.

TRBJ1-5	TRBV19	CASSTRDSQKTQPQHF
TRBJ1-5	TRBV19	CASSFWTGEDQPQHF
TRBJ2-3	TRBV15	CATSQGADTQYF
TRBJ1-2	TRBV7-8	CASSLEVGSGYTF
TRBJ1-6	TRBV27	CASSDLEGSYNSPLHF
TRBJ2-5	TRBV4-2	CASSQDRAGGAETQYF
TRBJ2-5	TRBV10-3	CAISESRPDQETQYF
TRBJ2-2	TRBV9	CASSSGQGAGGELFF
TRBJ2-4	TRBV7-2	CASSLVSGSLYF
TRBJ1-1	TRBV6-5	CASRPRTDTEAFF
.	TRBV9	CASTPGTGGYEQYF
TRBJ1-3	TRBV9	CASSDRGVTGNTIYF
TRBJ2-7	TRBV18	CASSPQGAREQYF
TRBJ2-2	TRBV5-4	CASSPGKARGTGELFF
TRBJ1-2	TRBV10-3	CAIRDDREAYGYTF
TRBJ1-2	TRBV11-2	CASSSRLESNYGYTF
TRBJ1-5	TRBV2	CASSSVYSNQPQHF
TRBJ2-7	TRBV9	CASSVTSQIGGGNEQYF
TRBJ1-4	TRBV19	CASSIPGAEKLFF
TRBJ2-7	TRBV10-3	CAISGDSAYEQYF
TRBJ1-5	TRBV18	CASSPEDRSNQPQHF
TRBJ2-1	TRBV9	CASSGGGNEQFF
TRBJ2-2	TRBV6-6	CASSYSVREGGELFF
TRBJ1-3	TRBV28	CASNRDLGNTIYF
TRBJ1-6	TRBV11-1	CASSLVDRDNSPLHF
TRBJ1-4	TRBV7-8	CASSLPGGEKLFF
TRBJ1-1	TRBV6-6	CASSYQTGVNTEAFF
TRBJ1-5	TRBV30	CAWTMGAMGQPQHF
TRBJ1-6	TRBV27	CASSSRRTGGNSPLHF
TRBJ1-1	TRBV9	CASSVAGRTEAFF
TRBJ2-1	TRBV6-1	CASSEAWADSYPDEQFF
TRBJ1-5	TRBV19	CASSITLYSNQPQHF
TRBJ2-2	TRBV5-8	CASSLGPPRGPTGELFF
TRBJ1-1	TRBV18	CASSPSDRVNTEAFF
TRBJ1-1	TRBV10-2	CASTIGGSEAFF
TRBJ1-5	TRBV9	CASSPDGRNQPQHF
TRBJ2-7	TRBV6-5	CASSYSWDSSYEQYF
TRBJ2-3	TRBV9	CASSVGPGLGDTQYF
TRBJ1-1	TRBV2	CASSWTGFEAFF
TRBJ2-3	TRBV9	CASSDDRSLSTDTQYF
TRBJ2-1	TRBV19	CASSIDRASGTGNEQFF
TRBJ2-1	TRBV7-9	CASSSTATSGGAIVNEQFF
TRBJ2-3	TRBV18	CASSFQDTQYF
TRBJ2-1	TRBV27	CASSLSGANEQFF
TRBJ2-3	TRBV15	CATSRFNRDTQYF
TRBJ2-2	TRBV7-6	CASSLDIGQGEGTGELFF
TRBJ2-1	TRBV9	CASSVDQRGPFEQFF
TRBJ1-1	TRBV9	CASSVGHTGGERDTEAFF
TRBJ1-1	TRBV18	CASSPGAGTATEAFF
TRBJ1-1	TRBV5-1	CASSSLMNTEAFF
TRBJ1-4	TRBV30	CAWTPKDRETEKLFF
TRBJ2-2	TRBV19	CASSSASTGELFF
TRBJ1-1	TRBV19	CASSILGLNTEAFF
TRBJ1-1	TRBV5-6	CASSLGALPENTEAFF
TRBJ1-2	TRBV7-2	CASRPRDRPYGYTF
TRBJ2-2	TRBV4-1	CASSQDSGGPGELFF
TRBJ1-1	TRBV6-5	CASSYSGGPVEAFF
TRBJ1-5	TRBV6-1	CASSEELGGNQPQHF
TRBJ2-1	TRBV27	CATRTGGNEQFF
TRBJ2-5	TRBV7-9	CASSSYPGWETQYF